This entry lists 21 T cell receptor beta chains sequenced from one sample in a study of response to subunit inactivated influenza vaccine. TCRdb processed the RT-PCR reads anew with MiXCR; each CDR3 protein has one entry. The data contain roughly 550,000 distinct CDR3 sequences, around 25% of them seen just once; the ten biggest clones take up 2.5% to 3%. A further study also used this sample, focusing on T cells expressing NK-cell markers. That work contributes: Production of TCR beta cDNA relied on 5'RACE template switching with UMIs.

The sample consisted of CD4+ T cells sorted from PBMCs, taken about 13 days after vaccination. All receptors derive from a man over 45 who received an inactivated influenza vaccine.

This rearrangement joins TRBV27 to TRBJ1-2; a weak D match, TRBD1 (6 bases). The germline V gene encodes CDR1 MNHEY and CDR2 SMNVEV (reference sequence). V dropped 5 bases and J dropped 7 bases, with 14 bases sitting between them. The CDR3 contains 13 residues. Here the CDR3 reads CASSPRDNPGYTF. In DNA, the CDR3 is TGTGCCAGCAGTCCCCGGGACAACCCTGGCTACACCTTC.

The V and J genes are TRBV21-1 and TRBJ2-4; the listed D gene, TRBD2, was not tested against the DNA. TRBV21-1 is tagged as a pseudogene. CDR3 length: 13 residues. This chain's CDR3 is CASISAGKNIQYF. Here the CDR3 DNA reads TGTGCCAGCATCAGCGCGGGGAAAAACATTCAGTACTTC.

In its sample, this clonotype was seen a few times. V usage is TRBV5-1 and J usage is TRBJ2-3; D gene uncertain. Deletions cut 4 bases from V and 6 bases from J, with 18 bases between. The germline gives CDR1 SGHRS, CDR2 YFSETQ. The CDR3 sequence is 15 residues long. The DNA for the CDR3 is TGCGCCAGCAGCCGGGCGGCGGCGAGTGGGGATACGCAGTATTTT. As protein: CASSRAAASGDTQYF. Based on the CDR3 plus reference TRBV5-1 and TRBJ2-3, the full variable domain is KAGVTQTPRYLIKTRGQQVTLSCSPISGHRSVSWYQQTPGQGLQFLFEYFSETQRNKGNFPGRFSGRQFSNSRSEMNVSTLELGDSALYLCASSRAAASGDTQYFGPGTRLTVL.

The CDR3 DNA sequence: TGTGCCAGCAGTTTATCGGCAGGGATCACTGAAGCTTTCTTT. This gives the protein CASSLSAGITEAFF. The genes are TRBV27 and TRBJ1-1; a possible D gene is TRBD1 (5 bases). CDR1 is MNHEY, CDR2 SMNVEV, per germline (reference sequence). This CDR3 contains 14 residues. V shed 0 bases and J shed 4 bases, with 9 bases lying between them.

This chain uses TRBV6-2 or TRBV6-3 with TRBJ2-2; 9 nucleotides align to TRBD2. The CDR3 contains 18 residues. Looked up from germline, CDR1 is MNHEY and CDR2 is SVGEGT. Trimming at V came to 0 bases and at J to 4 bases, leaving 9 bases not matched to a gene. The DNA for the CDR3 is TGTGCCAGCAGTTACTCCCTAGCGGGGACGTATGGCACCGGGGAGCTGTTTTTT. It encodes CASSYSLAGTYGTGELFF.

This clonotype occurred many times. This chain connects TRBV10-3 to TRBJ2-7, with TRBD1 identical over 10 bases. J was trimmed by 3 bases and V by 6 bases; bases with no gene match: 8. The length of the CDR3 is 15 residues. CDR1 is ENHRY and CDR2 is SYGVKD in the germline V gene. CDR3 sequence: CAISARDRGLYEQYF. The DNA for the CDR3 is TGTGCCATCAGCGCCCGGGACAGGGGCCTCTACGAGCAGTACTTC.

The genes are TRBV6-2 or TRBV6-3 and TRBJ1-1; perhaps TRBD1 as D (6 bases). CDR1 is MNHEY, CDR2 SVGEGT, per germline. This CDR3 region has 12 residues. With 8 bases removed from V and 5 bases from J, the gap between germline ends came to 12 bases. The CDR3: CASWGRWTEAFF. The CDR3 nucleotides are TGTGCCAGCTGGGGGCGGTGGACTGAAGCTTTCTTT.

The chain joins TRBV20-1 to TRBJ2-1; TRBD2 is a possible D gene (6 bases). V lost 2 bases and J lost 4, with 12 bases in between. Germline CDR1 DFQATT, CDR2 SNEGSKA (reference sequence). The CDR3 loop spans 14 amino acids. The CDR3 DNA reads TGCAGTGCTAGATTAGGAGGGCGGTACAATGAGCAGTTCTTC. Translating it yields CSARLGGRYNEQFF.

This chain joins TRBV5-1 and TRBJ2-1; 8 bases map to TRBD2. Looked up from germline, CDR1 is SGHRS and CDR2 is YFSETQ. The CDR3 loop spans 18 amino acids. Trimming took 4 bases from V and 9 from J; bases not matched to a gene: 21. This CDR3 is CASSPAGVNQRGIFEQFF. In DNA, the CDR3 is TGCGCCAGCAGCCCGGCGGGGGTAAACCAGCGGGGGATTTTTGAGCAGTTCTTC.

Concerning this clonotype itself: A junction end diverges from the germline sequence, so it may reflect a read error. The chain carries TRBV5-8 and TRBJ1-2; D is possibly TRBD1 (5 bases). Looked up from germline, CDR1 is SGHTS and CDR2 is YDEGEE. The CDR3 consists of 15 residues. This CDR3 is CASSEPRWGNYGYTF. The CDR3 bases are TGTGCCAGCAGCGAGCCGCGGTGGGGGAACTACGGCTACACCTTC.

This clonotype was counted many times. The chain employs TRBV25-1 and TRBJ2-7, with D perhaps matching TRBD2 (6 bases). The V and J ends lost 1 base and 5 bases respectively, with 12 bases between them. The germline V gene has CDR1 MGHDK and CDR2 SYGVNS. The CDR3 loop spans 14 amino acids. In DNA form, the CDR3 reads TGTGCCAGCAGTGAATCCGCCCGGGGGAACGAGCAGTACTTC. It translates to CASSESARGNEQYF.

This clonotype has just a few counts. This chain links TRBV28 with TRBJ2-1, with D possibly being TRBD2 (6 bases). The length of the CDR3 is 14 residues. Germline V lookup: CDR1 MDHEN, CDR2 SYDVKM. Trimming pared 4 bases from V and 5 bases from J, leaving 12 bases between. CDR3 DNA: TGTGCCAGCAGTTCCCCGACTAGGAACAATGAGCAGTTCTTC. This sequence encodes CASSSPTRNNEQFF.

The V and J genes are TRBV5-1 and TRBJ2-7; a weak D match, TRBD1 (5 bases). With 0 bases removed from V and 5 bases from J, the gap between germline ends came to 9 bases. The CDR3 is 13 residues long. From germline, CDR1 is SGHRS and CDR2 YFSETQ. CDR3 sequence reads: CASSLVGLNEQYF. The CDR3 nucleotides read TGCGCCAGCAGCTTGGTGGGGCTTAACGAGCAGTACTTC.

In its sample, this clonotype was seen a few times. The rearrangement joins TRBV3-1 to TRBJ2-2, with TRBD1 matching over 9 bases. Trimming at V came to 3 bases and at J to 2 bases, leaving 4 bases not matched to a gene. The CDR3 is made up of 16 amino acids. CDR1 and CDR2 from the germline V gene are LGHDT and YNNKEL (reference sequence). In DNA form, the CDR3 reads TGTGCCAGCAGCCAGGGGACAGGGAAAAACACCGGGGAGCTGTTTTTT. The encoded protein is CASSQGTGKNTGELFF.

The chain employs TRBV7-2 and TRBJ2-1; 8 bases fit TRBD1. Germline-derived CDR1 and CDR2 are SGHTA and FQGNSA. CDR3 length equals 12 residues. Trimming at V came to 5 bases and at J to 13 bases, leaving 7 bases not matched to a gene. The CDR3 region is CASSPRTGSQFF. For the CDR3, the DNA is TGTGCCAGCAGCCCCCGGACAGGGTCCCAGTTCTTC.

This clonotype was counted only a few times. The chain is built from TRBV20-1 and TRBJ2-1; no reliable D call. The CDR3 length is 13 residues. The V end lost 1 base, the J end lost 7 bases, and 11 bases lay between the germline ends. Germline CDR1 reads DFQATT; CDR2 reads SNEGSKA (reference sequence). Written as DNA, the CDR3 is TGCAGTGCTAGAGGGGCCCAGGATAATGAGCAGTTCTTC. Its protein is CSARGAQDNEQFF.

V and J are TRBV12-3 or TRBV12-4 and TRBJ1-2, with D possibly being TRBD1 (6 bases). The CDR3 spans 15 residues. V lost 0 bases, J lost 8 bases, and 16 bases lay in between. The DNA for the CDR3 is TGTGCCAGCAGTTTAGCCCAGGGGACGAATCGCGGCTACACCTTC. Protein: CASSLAQGTNRGYTF.

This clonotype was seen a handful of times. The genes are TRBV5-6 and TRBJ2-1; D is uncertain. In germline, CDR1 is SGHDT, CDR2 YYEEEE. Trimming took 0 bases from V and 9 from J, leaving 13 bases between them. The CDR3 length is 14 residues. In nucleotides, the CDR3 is TGTGCCAGCAGCTTGGGTTTTCCGGTGGTTGAGCAGTTCTTC. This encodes CASSLGFPVVEQFF. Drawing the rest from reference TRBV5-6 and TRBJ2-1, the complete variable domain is DAGVTQSPTHLIKTRGQQVTLRCSPKSGHDTVSWYQQALGQGPQFIFQYYEEEERQRGNFPDRFSGHQFPNYSSELNVNALLLGDSALYLCASSLGFPVVEQFFGPGTRLTVL.

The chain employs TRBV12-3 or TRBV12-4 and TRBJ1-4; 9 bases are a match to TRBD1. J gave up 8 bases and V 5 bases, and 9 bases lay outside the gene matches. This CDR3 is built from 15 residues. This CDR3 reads CASSTLGQGGEKLFF. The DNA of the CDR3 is TGTGCCAGCAGTACCCTGGGACAGGGAGGAGAAAAACTGTTTTTT.

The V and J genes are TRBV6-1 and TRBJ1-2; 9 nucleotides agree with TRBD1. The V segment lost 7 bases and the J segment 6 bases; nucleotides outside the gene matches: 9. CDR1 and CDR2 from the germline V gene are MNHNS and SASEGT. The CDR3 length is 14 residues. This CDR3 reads CASINRDRANGYTF. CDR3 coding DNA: TGTGCCAGCATCAACAGGGACAGGGCCAATGGCTACACCTTC.

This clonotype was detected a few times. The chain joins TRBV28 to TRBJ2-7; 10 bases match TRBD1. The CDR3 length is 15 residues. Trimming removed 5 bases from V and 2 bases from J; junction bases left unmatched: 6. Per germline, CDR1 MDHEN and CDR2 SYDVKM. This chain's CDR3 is CASSVPGQGTYEQYF. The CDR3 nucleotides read TGTGCCAGCAGTGTACCGGGACAGGGGACCTACGAGCAGTACTTC. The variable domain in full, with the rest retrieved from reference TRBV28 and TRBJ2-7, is DVKVTQSSRYLVKRTGEKVFLECVQDMDHENMFWYRQDPGLGLRLIYFSYDVKMKEKGDIPEGYSVSREKKERFSLILESASTNQTSMYLCASSVPGQGTYEQYFGPGTRLTVT.